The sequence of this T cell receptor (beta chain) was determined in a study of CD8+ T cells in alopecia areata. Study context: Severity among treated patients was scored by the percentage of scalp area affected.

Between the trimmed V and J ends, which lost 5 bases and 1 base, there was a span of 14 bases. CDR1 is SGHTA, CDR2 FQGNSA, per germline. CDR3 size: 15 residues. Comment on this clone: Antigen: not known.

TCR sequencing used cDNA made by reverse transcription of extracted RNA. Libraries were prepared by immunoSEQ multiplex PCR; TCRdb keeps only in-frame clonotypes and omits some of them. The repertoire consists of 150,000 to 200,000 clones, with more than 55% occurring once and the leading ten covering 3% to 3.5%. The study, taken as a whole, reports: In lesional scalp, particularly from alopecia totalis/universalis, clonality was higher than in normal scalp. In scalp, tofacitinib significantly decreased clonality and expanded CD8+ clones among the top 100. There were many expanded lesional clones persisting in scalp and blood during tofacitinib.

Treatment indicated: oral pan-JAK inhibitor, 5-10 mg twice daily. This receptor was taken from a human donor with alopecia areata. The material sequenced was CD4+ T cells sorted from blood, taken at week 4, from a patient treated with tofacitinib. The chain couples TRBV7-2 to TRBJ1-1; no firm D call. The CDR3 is CASSLTDVANTEAFF. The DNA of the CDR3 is TGTGCCAGCAGCCTGACGGACGTGGCGAACACTGAAGCTTTCTTT.